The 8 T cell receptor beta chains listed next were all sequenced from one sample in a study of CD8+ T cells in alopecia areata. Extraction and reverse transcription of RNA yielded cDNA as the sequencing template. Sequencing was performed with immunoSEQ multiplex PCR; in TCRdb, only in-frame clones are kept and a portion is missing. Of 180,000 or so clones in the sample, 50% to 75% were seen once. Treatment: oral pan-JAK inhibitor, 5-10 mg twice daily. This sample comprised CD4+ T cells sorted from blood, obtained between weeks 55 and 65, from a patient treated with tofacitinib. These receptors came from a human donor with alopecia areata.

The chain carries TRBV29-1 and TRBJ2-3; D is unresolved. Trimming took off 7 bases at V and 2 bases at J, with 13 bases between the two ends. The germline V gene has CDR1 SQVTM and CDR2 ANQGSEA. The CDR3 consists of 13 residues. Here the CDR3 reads CSGSVQITDTQYF. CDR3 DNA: TGCAGCGGCTCGGTCCAAATCACAGATACGCAGTATTTT.

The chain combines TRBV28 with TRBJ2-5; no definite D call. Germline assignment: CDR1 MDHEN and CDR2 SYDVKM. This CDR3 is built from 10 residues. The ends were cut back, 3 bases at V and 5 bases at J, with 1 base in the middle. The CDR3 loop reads CASSLETQYF. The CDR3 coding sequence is TGTGCCAGCAGTTTGGAGACCCAGTACTTC.

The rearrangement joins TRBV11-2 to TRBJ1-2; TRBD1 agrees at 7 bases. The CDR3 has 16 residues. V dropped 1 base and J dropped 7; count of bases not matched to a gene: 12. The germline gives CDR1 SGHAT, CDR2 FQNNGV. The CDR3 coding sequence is TGTGCCAGCAGCTTAGGCCCCGGGACAGCGCAGGGTGGCTACACCTTC. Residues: CASSLGPGTAQGGYTF.

In nucleotides, the CDR3 is TGCAGCGTTGCTGACAGCCCCTACGAGCAGTACTTC. Amino acid sequence: CSVADSPYEQYF. V gene TRBV29-1 combines with J gene TRBJ2-7, with D possibly TRBD1 on 5 matching bases. V lost 4 bases to trimming and J lost 2 bases, with 9 bases between them. The germline CDR1 and CDR2 sequences are SQVTM and ANQGSEA. There are 12 residues in the CDR3.

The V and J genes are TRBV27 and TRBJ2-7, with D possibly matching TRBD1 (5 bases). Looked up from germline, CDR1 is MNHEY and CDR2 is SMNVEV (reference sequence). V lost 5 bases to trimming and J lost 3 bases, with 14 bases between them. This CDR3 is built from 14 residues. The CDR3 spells CASSPLSQGYEQYF. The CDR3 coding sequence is TGTGCCAGCAGTCCCCTGAGTCAGGGCTACGAGCAGTACTTC.

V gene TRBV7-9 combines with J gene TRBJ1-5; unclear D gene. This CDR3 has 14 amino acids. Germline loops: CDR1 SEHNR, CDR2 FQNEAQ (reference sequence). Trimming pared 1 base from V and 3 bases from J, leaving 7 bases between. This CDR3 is CASSLEGSNQPQHF. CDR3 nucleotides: TGTGCCAGCAGCTTAGAAGGGTCCAATCAGCCCCAGCATTTT.

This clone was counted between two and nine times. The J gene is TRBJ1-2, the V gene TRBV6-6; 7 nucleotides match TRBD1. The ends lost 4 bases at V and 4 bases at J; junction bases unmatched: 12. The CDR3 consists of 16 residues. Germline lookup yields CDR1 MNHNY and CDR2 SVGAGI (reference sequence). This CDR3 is CASSSWEGTDSYGYTF. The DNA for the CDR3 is TGTGCCAGCAGTTCCTGGGAGGGGACAGATTCCTATGGCTACACCTTC.

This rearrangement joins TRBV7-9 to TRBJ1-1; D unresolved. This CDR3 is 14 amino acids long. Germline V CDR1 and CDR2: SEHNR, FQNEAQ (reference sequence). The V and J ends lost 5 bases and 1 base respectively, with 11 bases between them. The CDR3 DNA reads TGTGCCAGCAGCCCACACCCGGGGAACACTGAAGCTTTCTTT. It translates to CASSPHPGNTEAFF.